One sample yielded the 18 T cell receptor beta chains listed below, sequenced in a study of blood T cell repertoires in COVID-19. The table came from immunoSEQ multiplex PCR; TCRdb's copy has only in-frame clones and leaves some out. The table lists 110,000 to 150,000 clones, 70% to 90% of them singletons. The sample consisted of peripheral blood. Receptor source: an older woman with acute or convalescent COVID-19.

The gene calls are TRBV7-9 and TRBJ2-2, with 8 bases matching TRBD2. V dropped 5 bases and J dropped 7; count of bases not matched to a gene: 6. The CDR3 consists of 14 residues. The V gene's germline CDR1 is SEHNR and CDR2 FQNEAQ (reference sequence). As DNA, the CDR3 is TGTGCCAGCAGCCAATTAGGGACTAGCGGGGAGCTGTTTTTT. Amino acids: CASSQLGTSGELFF.

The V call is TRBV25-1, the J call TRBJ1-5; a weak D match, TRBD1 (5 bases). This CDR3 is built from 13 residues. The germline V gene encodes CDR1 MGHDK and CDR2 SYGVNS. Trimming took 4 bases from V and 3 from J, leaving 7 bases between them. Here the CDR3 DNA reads TGTGCCAGCAGTGGACAGAACAATCAGCCCCAGCATTTT. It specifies CASSGQNNQPQHF. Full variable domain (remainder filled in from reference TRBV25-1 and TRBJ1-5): EADIYQTPRYLVIGTGKKITLECSQTMGHDKMYWYQQDPGMELHLIHYSYGVNSTEKGDLSSESTVSRIRTEHFPLTLESARPSHTSQYLCASSGQNNQPQHFGDGTRLSIL.

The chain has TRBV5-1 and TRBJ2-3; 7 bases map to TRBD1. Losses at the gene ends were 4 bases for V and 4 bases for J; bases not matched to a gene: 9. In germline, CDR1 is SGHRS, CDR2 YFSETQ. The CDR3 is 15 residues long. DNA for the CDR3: TGCGCCAGCAGCCCGACAGGGTATAAGGCAGATACGCAGTATTTT. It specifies CASSPTGYKADTQYF.

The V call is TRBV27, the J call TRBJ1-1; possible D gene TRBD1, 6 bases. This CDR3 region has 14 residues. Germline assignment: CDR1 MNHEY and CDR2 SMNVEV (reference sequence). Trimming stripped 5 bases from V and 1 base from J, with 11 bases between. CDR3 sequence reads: CASSLQGRNTEAFF. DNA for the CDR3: TGTGCCAGCAGTCTACAGGGCAGGAACACTGAAGCTTTCTTT.

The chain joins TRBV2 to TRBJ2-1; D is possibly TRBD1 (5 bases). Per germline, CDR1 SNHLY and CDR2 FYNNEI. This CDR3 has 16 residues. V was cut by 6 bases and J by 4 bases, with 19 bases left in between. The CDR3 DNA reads TGTGCCAGCAGGAGGTCAGGGTTGGGTATGTACAATGAGCAGTTCTTC. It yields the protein CASRRSGLGMYNEQFF.

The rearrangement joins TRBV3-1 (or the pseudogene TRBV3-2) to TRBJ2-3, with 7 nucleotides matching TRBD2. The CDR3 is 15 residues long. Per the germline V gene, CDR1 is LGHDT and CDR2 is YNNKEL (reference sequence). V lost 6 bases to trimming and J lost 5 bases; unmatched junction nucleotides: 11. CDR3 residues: CASRHKGIAGDTQYF. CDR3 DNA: TGTGCCAGCAGGCACAAGGGGATAGCGGGAGATACGCAGTATTTT.

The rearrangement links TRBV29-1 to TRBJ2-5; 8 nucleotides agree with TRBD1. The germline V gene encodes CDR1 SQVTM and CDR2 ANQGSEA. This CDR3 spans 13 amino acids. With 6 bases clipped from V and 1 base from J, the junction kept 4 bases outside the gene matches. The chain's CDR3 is CSVPTGAQETQYF. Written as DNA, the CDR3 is TGCAGCGTCCCGACAGGGGCCCAAGAGACCCAGTACTTC.

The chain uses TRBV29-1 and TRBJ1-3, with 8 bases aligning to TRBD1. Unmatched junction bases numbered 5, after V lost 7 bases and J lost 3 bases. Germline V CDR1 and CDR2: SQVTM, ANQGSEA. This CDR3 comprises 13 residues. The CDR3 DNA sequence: TGCAGCGCCGCGGGACAGGTTGGAAACACCATATATTTT. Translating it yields CSAAGQVGNTIYF.

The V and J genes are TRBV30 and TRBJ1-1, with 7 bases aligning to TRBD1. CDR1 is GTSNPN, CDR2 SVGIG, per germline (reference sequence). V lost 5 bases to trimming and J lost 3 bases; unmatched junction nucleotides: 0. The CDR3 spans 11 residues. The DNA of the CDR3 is TGTGCCTGGGACAGGGACACTGAAGCTTTCTTT. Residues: CAWDRDTEAFF.

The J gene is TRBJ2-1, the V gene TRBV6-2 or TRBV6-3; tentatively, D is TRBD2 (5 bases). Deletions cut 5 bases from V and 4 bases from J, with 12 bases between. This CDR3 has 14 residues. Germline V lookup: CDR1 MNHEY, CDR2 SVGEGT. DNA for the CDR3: TGTGCCAGCAGTAGGACTTCAGGTTACAATGAGCAGTTCTTC. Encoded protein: CASSRTSGYNEQFF.

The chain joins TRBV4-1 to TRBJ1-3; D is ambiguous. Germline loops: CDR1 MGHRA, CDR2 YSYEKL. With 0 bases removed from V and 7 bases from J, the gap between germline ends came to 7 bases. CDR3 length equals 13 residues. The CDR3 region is CASSQDPVNTIYF. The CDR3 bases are TGCGCCAGCAGCCAAGATCCGGTGAACACCATATATTTT.

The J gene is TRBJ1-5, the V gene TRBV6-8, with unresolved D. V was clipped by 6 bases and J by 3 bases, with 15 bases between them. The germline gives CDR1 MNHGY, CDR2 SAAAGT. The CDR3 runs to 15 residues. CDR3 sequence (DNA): TGTGCCAGCAGCAACACAGTTCCCATCAATCAGCCCCAGCATTTT. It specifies CASSNTVPINQPQHF.

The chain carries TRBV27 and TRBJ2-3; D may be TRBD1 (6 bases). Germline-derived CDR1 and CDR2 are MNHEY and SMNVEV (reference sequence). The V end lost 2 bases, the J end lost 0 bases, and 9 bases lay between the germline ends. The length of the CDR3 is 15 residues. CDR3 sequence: CASSLIRGSTDTQYF. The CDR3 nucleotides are TGTGCCAGCAGTTTAATAAGGGGGAGCACAGATACGCAGTATTTT.

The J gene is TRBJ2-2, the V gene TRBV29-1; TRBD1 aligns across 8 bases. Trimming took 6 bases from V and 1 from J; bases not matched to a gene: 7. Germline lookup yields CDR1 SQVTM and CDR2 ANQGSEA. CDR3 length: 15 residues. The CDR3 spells CSVRLGTGNTGELFF. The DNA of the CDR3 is TGCAGCGTCCGATTAGGGACAGGGAACACCGGGGAGCTGTTTTTT.

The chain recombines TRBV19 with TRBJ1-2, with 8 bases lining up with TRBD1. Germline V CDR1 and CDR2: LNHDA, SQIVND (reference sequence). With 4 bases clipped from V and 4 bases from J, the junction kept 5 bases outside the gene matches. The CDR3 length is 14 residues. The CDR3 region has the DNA TGTGCCAGTAGTACCAGACAGGGGACCTATGGCTACACCTTC. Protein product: CASSTRQGTYGYTF. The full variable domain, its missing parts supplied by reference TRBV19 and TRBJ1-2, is DGGITQSPKYLFRKEGQNVTLSCEQNLNHDAMYWYRQDPGQGLRLIYYSQIVNDFQKGDIAEGYSVSREKKESFPLTVTSAQKNPTAFYLCASSTRQGTYGYTFGSGTRLTVV.

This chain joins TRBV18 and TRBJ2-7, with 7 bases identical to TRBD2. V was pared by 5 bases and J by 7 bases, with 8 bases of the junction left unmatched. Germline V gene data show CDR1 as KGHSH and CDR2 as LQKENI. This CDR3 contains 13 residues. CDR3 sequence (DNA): TGTGCCAGCTCAGGCGGACTAGACAGAGAGCAGTACTTC. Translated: CASSGGLDREQYF.

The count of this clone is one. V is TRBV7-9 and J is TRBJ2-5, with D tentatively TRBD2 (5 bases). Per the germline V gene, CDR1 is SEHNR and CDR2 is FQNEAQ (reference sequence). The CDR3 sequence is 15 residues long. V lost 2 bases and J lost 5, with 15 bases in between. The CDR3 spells CASSLSGGGSETQYF. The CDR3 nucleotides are TGTGCCAGCAGCTTATCTGGCGGAGGATCCGAGACCCAGTACTTC. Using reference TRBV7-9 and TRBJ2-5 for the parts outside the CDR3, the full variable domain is DTGVSQNPRHKITKRGQNVTFRCDPISEHNRLYWYRQTLGQGPEFLTYFQNEAQLEKSRLLSDRFSAERPKGSFSTLEIQRTEQGDSAMYLCASSLSGGGSETQYFGPGTRLLVL.

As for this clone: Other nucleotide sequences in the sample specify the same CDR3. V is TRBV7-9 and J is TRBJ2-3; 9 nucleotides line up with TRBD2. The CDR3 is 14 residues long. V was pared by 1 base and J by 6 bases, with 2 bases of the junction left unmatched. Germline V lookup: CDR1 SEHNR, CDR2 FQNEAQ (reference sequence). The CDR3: CASSLGTSGDTQYF. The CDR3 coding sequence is TGTGCCAGCAGCTTAGGCACTAGCGGGGATACGCAGTATTTT. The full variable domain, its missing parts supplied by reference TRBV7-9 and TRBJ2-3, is DTGVSQNPRHKITKRGQNVTFRCDPISEHNRLYWYRQTLGQGPEFLTYFQNEAQLEKSRLLSDRFSAERPKGSFSTLEIQRTEQGDSAMYLCASSLGTSGDTQYFGPGTRLTVL.